This record covers a single T cell receptor beta chain. Its antigen is not identified. This sample stems from a study of T cell repertoires in cytomegalovirus infection. On the study more broadly: Peptides in the study included HLA-C-restricted and HLA-B-restricted CMV epitopes.

TCRdb re-called the reads through MiXCR, storing one row per CDR3 protein. The sample lists around 710,000 distinct CDR3 sequences; about 28% were seen once. Deletions cut 4 bases from V and 8 bases from J, with 23 bases between. The CDR3 runs 16 residues. The germline V gene has CDR1 SGHVT and CDR2 SQSDAQ. Points from the study as a whole: Across the ex vivo response, the dominant clonotypes were HLA-C-restricted CMV-specific TCR beta clonotypes.

The origin of this receptor is a human donor in good health (CMV status not recorded). Some clones in this sample may be carry-over from other donors' samples. The V gene is TRBV7-4, the J gene TRBJ1-2; TRBD1 might be the D (6 bases). The sequences come from cultured CD8+ T cells from PBMCs, collected from culture after CMV antigen stimulation. The CDR3 loop reads CASSSTSGGPGWGYTF. The CDR3 DNA sequence: TGTGCCAGCAGCTCCACCTCGGGGGGCCCTGGTTGGGGCTACACCTTC. The variable domain in full, with the rest retrieved from reference TRBV7-4 and TRBJ1-2, is GAGVSQSPRYKVAKRGRDVALRCDSISGHVTLYWYRQTLGQGSEVLTYSQSDAQRDKSGRPSGRFSAERPERSVSTLKIQRTEQGDSAVYLCASSSTSGGPGWGYTFGSGTRLTVV.